The 28 T cell receptor beta chains reported below all come from one sample, sequenced in a study of blood T cells in healthy people across ages. Through a sample-barcoded 5' primer and a J-beta primer mix, a second PCR was run for about 6 to 11 cycles. TCRdb passed the 5' RACE reads through MiXCR, listing each CDR3 protein once. In the table there are roughly 1,800,000 distinct CDR3 sequences, roughly 50% of which are singletons. The material sequenced was blood. These receptor sequences come from a woman aged 40 to 55 in good health.

This sequence joins TRBV20-1 and TRBJ2-5, with 10 nucleotides matching TRBD2. The CDR3 has 16 amino acids. After removal of 3 bases from V and 4 bases from J, the junction contained 11 bases not matched to a gene. Germline V gene data show CDR1 as DFQATT and CDR2 as SNEGSKA (reference sequence). The DNA for the CDR3 is TGCAGTGCTAGTTCTAGCGGGGGAGGTGCCGGAGAGACCCAGTACTTC. This codes for CSASSSGGGAGETQYF.

The gene calls are TRBV10-3 and TRBJ2-7, with 14 nucleotides matching TRBD2. Germline assignment: CDR1 ENHRY and CDR2 SYGVKD. The CDR3 covers 17 residues. The J segment lost 1 base and the V segment lost 4 bases, leaving 6 bases of the junction unmatched. CDR3 bases: TGTGCCATCAGTGGCGGGACTAGCGGGGGCCTATCCTACGAGCAGTACTTC. Protein: CAISGGTSGGLSYEQYF.

The genes are TRBV4-2 and TRBJ2-4; D might be TRBD2 (6 bases). The germline V gene encodes CDR1 LGHNA and CDR2 YNFKEQ. The ends were cut back, 1 base at V and 6 bases at J, with 16 bases in the middle. The CDR3 is made up of 16 amino acids. For the CDR3, the DNA is TGTGCCAGCAGCCAAGGGGGCGGGGTCGGTCGAAACATTCAGTACTTC. Translation: CASSQGGGVGRNIQYF.

In its sample, this clonotype was seen a few times. The V call is TRBV5-1, the J call TRBJ2-7; D is undetermined. The V gene's germline CDR1 is SGHRS and CDR2 YFSETQ. Trimming took 0 bases from V and 4 from J, leaving 14 bases between them. The CDR3 runs 15 residues. This CDR3 reads CASSLGPGQSYEQYF. CDR3 DNA: TGCGCCAGCAGCTTGGGGCCGGGCCAGTCATACGAGCAGTACTTC.

There are a few counts of this clonotype. CDR3 in amino acids: CASSPIRVLYGYTF. CDR3 nucleotides: TGTGCCAGCAGTCCGATCAGGGTCCTGTATGGCTACACCTTC. The chain carries TRBV12-3 or TRBV12-4 and TRBJ1-2; TRBD1 is a possible D gene (5 bases). CDR3 size: 14 residues. Trimming cost V 5 bases and J 5 bases, with 15 bases left between them.

For this clonotype: Mismatch with germline at one junction end may stem from a read error. The chain joins TRBV4-3 to TRBJ2-6; D may correspond to TRBD1 or TRBD2 (5 bases each). Germline V gene data show CDR1 as LGHNA and CDR2 as YSLEER. CDR3 length: 18 amino acids. As DNA, the CDR3 is TGCGCCAGCAGCCTTCAGAGAGGGCTTTACTCCGGGGCCAACGTCCCGACTTTC. It translates to CASSLQRGLYSGANVPTF.

The chain employs TRBV20-1 and TRBJ1-2, with TRBD1 matching over 7 bases. Trimming at V came to 3 bases and at J to 2 bases, leaving 3 bases not matched to a gene. Germline CDR1 reads DFQATT; CDR2 reads SNEGSKA (reference sequence). The CDR3 spans 13 residues. CDR3 in DNA: TGCAGTGCTAGCGGGGACAGAAACTATGGCTACACCTTC. This codes for CSASGDRNYGYTF.

The chain has TRBV6-6 and TRBJ2-3; unclear D gene. The CDR3 is made up of 13 amino acids. The V end was cut by 5 bases, the J end by 4 bases, with 10 bases between. In germline, CDR1 is MNHNY, CDR2 SVGAGI (reference sequence). The CDR3 sequence is CASSASMPDTQYF. The CDR3 DNA reads TGTGCCAGCAGTGCCTCGATGCCAGATACGCAGTATTTT.

The chain joins TRBV20-1 to TRBJ1-1; D unresolved. CDR1 and CDR2 from the germline V gene are DFQATT and SNEGSKA (reference sequence). The CDR3 totals 12 residues. V was pared by 2 bases and J by 7 bases, with 11 bases between. In DNA, the CDR3 is TGCAGTGCTAGACCCCAGATAGTTGAAGCTTTCTTT. This sequence encodes CSARPQIVEAFF.

Turning to this clonotype: At one end the junction does not follow the germline gene, possibly because of a read error. The chain recombines TRBV5-1 with TRBJ2-3; TRBD2 matches at 10 bases. Germline V CDR1 and CDR2: SGHRS, YFSETQ. CDR3 length equals 16 residues. CDR3 in amino acids: CAGSLLTSGGTDTQYF. The DNA for the CDR3 is TGCGCCGGCAGCTTGTTAACTAGCGGGGGCACAGATACGCAGTATTTT. Drawing the rest from reference TRBV5-1 and TRBJ2-3, the complete variable domain is KAGVTQTPRYLIKTRGQQVTLSCSPISGHRSVSWYQQTPGQGLQFLFEYFSETQRNKGNFPGRFSGRQFSNSRSEMNVSTLELGDSALYLCAGSLLTSGGTDTQYFGPGTRLTVL.

The rearrangement links TRBV20-1 to TRBJ2-4, with D hard to call. The V gene's germline CDR1 is DFQATT and CDR2 SNEGSKA (reference sequence). Between the trimmed V and J ends, which lost 5 bases and 4 bases, there was a span of 15 bases. The CDR3 contains 14 residues. Here the CDR3 reads CSAASGSWKNIQYF. CDR3 DNA sequence: TGCAGTGCTGCCTCCGGGTCCTGGAAAAACATTCAGTACTTC.

This chain joins TRBV7-2 and TRBJ1-2; 9 nucleotides align to TRBD1. The trim removed 5 bases at V and 5 bases at J, leaving 9 bases unmatched. CDR1 is SGHTA and CDR2 is FQGNSA in the germline V gene. The CDR3 extends over 15 amino acids. The CDR3 sequence is CASSRKGQGGYGYTF. In DNA, the CDR3 is TGTGCCAGCAGCCGGAAGGGACAGGGAGGGTATGGCTACACCTTC.

The chain combines TRBV6-5 with TRBJ2-3; D may correspond to TRBD1 or TRBD2 (5 bases each). V was shortened by 0 bases and J by 1 base, with 11 bases between the two germline ends. The CDR3 extends over 16 amino acids. CDR1 is MNHEY and CDR2 is SVGAGI in the germline V gene. The CDR3: CASSYSGDRGTDTQYF. The CDR3 DNA reads TGTGCCAGCAGTTACTCGGGGGATCGCGGCACAGATACGCAGTATTTT.

The rearrangement links TRBV20-1 to TRBJ2-1; maybe TRBD1 (7 bases). Germline V lookup: CDR1 DFQATT, CDR2 SNEGSKA (reference sequence). V was trimmed by 2 bases and J by 3 bases, leaving 8 bases between them. This CDR3 has 13 residues. The CDR3, as DNA: TGCAGTGCTAGACAGGGGGGCTACAATGAGCAGTTCTTC. This encodes CSARQGGYNEQFF.

The chain carries TRBV6-5 and TRBJ2-5, with a possible D match to TRBD2 (6 bases). Germline V CDR1 and CDR2: MNHEY, SVGAGI. This CDR3 has 14 amino acids. Trimming took off 4 bases at V and 11 bases at J, with 20 bases between the two ends. CDR3 in amino acids: CASSSDRGGNEQYF. The CDR3 DNA reads as TGTGCCAGCAGTTCCGATAGGGGAGGCAATGAGCAGTACTTC.

This clonotype has just a few counts. This chain links TRBV24-1 with TRBJ2-3; 7 nucleotides align to TRBD1. V gave up 4 bases and J gave up 5 bases; unmatched junction bases: 5. Germline CDR1 reads KGHDR; CDR2 reads SFDVKD. CDR3 length equals 14 residues. The chain's CDR3 is CATSDDRVVDTQYF. The CDR3 bases are TGTGCCACCAGTGACGACAGGGTAGTAGATACGCAGTATTTT.

The genes are TRBV10-3 and TRBJ1-2; 8 nucleotides line up with TRBD1. The trim removed 5 bases at V and 7 bases at J, leaving 3 bases unmatched. Per the germline V gene, CDR1 is ENHRY and CDR2 is SYGVKD. The CDR3 covers 12 residues. CDR3 nucleotide sequence: TGTGCCATCAGTACAGGGGGAGGTGGCTACACCTTC. Amino acids: CAISTGGGGYTF.

This clonotype was counted a few times. The chain carries TRBV29-1 and TRBJ2-1; D is uncertain. Trimming cost V 4 bases and J 6 bases, with 13 bases left between them. The germline V gene has CDR1 SQVTM and CDR2 ANQGSEA. The CDR3 spans 13 residues. The CDR3 bases are TGCAGCGTTGTTCCTCGACAAGTCAATGAGCAGTTCTTC. Its translation: CSVVPRQVNEQFF.

This clonotype was observed a handful of times. The rearrangement uses TRBV11-2 and TRBJ2-5; TRBD2 is a possible D gene (6 bases). The CDR3 loop spans 16 amino acids. Germline assignment: CDR1 SGHAT and CDR2 FQNNGV. Trimming removed 2 bases at V and 1 base at J, with 14 bases between. This CDR3 reads CASSLRWGGIQETQYF. DNA of the CDR3: TGTGCCAGCAGCTTAAGGTGGGGCGGGATCCAAGAGACCCAGTACTTC. Full variable domain (remainder filled in from reference TRBV11-2 and TRBJ2-5): EAGVAQSPRYKIIEKRQSVAFWCNPISGHATLYWYQQILGQGPKLLIQFQNNGVVDDSQLPKDRFSAERLKGVDSTLKIQPAKLEDSAVYLCASSLRWGGIQETQYFGPGTRLLVL.

About this clonotype itself: A single base separates this from a much larger clone, so it may be a read error. The CDR3 is CASSQVGTGYGERYF. CDR3 DNA sequence: TGTGCCAGCAGCCAAGTTGGGACGGGGTATGGCGAGCGGTACTTC. This chain links TRBV4-2 with TRBJ2-4; the D call may be TRBD1 or TRBD2 (5 bases each). The germline gives CDR1 LGHNA, CDR2 YNFKEQ. The V and J ends lost 1 base and 15 bases respectively, with 22 bases between them. The CDR3 extends over 15 amino acids.

This clonotype was observed a handful of times. The chain employs TRBV11-2 and TRBJ2-4; TRBD2 might be the D (5 bases). V shed 1 base and J shed 0 bases, with 19 bases lying between them. Germline V gives CDR1 SGHAT, CDR2 FQNNGV. This CDR3 is built from 19 residues. CDR3 sequence: CASSLVGSMGELAKNIQYF. CDR3 in DNA: TGTGCCAGCAGCTTAGTCGGTTCGATGGGAGAACTAGCCAAAAACATTCAGTACTTC.

This clonotype was counted once. The chain carries TRBV24-1 and TRBJ1-2, with D unclear. V gave up 5 bases and J gave up 2 bases, with 11 bases separating them. Germline V CDR1 and CDR2: KGHDR, SFDVKD. This CDR3 has 14 amino acids. Here the CDR3 DNA reads TGTGCCACCAGTGCCCTTGGACTGAACTATGGCTACACCTTC. Its translation: CATSALGLNYGYTF.

A remark on this clonotype: Just one base apart from a much larger clone, this may be a read error. The chain combines TRBV28 with TRBJ2-7; 12 nucleotides agree with TRBD2. Looked up from germline, CDR1 is MDHEN and CDR2 is SYDVKM. The CDR3 is 15 amino acids. CDR3 DNA sequence: TGTACCAGCAGTTCCACTAGCGGGGGGCTCTACGAGCAGTACTTC. Translating it yields CTSSSTSGGLYEQYF.

In this sample, this clonotype turned up many times. The V gene is TRBV7-2, the J gene TRBJ2-5; D may match TRBD1 or TRBD2 (5 bases each). Germline lookup yields CDR1 SGHTA and CDR2 FQGNSA. V lost 1 base and J 1 base, leaving 10 bases between the germline ends. The CDR3 has 15 amino acids. The DNA for the CDR3 is TGTGCCAGCAGCTTAGGTGGGGGATTCCAAGAGACCCAGTACTTC. Amino acid sequence: CASSLGGGFQETQYF.

The chain couples TRBV7-2 to TRBJ2-1; the match to TRBD1 covers 11 bases. V was clipped by 5 bases and J by 8 bases; unmatched bases: 2. This CDR3 contains 13 residues. Germline V gene lookup returns CDR1 SGHTA and CDR2 FQGNSA. CDR3 sequence: CASSGQGAYEQFF. CDR3 in DNA: TGTGCCAGCAGCGGACAGGGGGCATATGAGCAGTTCTTC.

V is TRBV7-3 and J is TRBJ1-1, with D uncertain. The CDR3 is 13 amino acids. Per germline, CDR1 SGHTA and CDR2 FQGTGA. V gave up 0 bases and J gave up 3 bases, with 5 bases separating them. The CDR3 reads CASSLTRDTEAFF. CDR3 DNA sequence: TGTGCCAGCAGCTTAACCCGGGACACTGAAGCTTTCTTT.

As regards this clonotype: At one of its ends the junction is not consistent with the germline gene, which may arise from a read error. The chain has TRBV28 and TRBJ2-3, with 10 bases matching TRBD2. This CDR3 region has 16 residues. From germline, CDR1 is MDHEN and CDR2 SYDVKM. CDR3: CASSLLLAGETDAQYF. Written as DNA, the CDR3 is TGTGCCAGCAGTTTACTGCTAGCGGGAGAAACAGATGCGCAGTATTTT.

This clonotype was seen a handful of times. The CDR3 nucleotides are TGTGCCAGCAGCTCACGGGCCGAGCAGTACTTC. This encodes CASSSRAEQYF. This sequence joins TRBV13 and TRBJ2-5; D remains ambiguous. The last part of the DNA fits TRBJ2-7 better; the J call may be wrong. The CDR3 runs to 11 residues. CDR1 and CDR2 (germline): PRHDT, FYEKMQ (reference sequence).